This T cell receptor beta chain was captured in a study of beta chain features in type 1 diabetes. This CDR3 comprises 16 residues. CDR1 is MNHEY and CDR2 is SVGAGI in the germline V gene. Germline trimming cut 0 bases from V and 6 bases from J; bases unmatched to any gene: 7. Of the isolated RNA, all was reverse transcribed, and so the sequenced material was expressed TCRB transcripts. The repertoire was sequenced with immunoSEQ multiplex PCR; TCRdb's copy has only in-frame clones and lacks some. The sample has approximately 150,000 clones, approximately 9.8% seen once. The sample holds many counts of this clone.

V gene TRBV6-5 combines with J gene TRBJ2-4, with 8 bases that match TRBD2. The TCR originated in a woman in her thirties or forties in good health. The sequencing sample was made of central memory CD4+ T cells from blood. The CDR3 region is CASSYSRGVKGNIQYF. CDR3 DNA: TGTGCCAGCAGTTACTCGCGGGGGGTAAAGGGAAACATTCAGTACTTC.